The entry that follows covers one T cell receptor beta chain sequence. Its antigen is not known. Germline CDR1 and CDR2: SEHNR and FQNEAQ (reference sequence). Deletions cut 1 base from V and 0 bases from J, with 7 bases between. The CDR3 spans 15 residues. These data originate in a study of T cells in Graves' hyperthyroidism and ophthalmopathy. Overall study context: Peripheral blood was secured at the point of initial diagnosis, before any treatment. Study outcomes and limitations: Ophthalmopathy was separated from stable hyperthyroidism by a 13 V-J model. In blood, most of the thyroid clonotypes expanded above 0.001 were also present.

TCR beta CDR3 region amplification was performed from RNA transcripts. RT-PCR in the first round (using the HTBI primer set) targeted the TCR CDR3. MiXCR, run by TCRdb on the multiplex PCR reads, gives a single entry per CDR3 protein. The repertoire includes 450,000 to 650,000 distinct CDR3 sequences, 13% to 15% of them detected once, and 6.5% to 9% sits in the top ten. Source material for PBMCs was more than 7.5 ml fresh peripheral blood. The sequence was obtained from a young woman with Graves' ophthalmopathy. The chain joins TRBV7-9 to TRBJ2-1; no clear D. The sequenced sample was blood. The CDR3 reads CASSLGVRSYNEQFF. The CDR3 nucleotides read TGTGCCAGCAGCTTAGGGGTACGCTCCTACAATGAGCAGTTCTTC.